This TCR beta chain was sequenced during a study of shared clonotypes between healthy human individuals. Study-wide points: The generation probabilities recorded for non-shared clonotypes fell below those of clonotypes shared by all four donors.

About this clone itself: Antigen unknown.

The CDR3 consists of 15 residues. Trimming cost V 2 bases and J 3 bases, with 13 bases left between them. Germline V gene sequence: CDR1 MNHNS, CDR2 SASEGT. CD8 cells regarded as naive lacked CD45RO, were positively chosen for CCR7, and omitted terminally differentiated effector memory CD45RA+ cells. Some clones are missing from TCRdb's copy, which holds only in-frame ones; the method was immunoSEQ multiplex PCR. Of some 2 million clones listed, 85% to 95% are singletons. Sequences were obtained from naive CD8+ T cells sorted from blood. The source is a man aged 18 to 30 in good health. V usage is TRBV6-1 and J usage is TRBJ1-1; D not certain. The CDR3 DNA reads TGTGCCAGCAGTGAAATGCCCCACAGCGACACTGAAGCTTTCTTT. It translates to CASSEMPHSDTEAFF.